A single sample is the source of the 11 T cell receptor beta chains below, sequenced in a study of blood T cell repertoires in COVID-19. The protocol was immunoSEQ multiplex PCR, while the TCRdb copy is restricted to in-frame clones and leaves out a portion. The table lists 250,000 to 300,000 clones, about four fifths of them singletons, with more than 4% in the top ten. Source material: PBMCs or T cells enriched from blood (not recorded which). The origin of the receptors is a man aged 40-55 years who had been exposed to COVID-19.

The CDR3 DNA sequence: TGTGCCAGCAGACGTAGCGGGTCGGAAAACATTCAGTACTTC. Its protein is CASRRSGSENIQYF. This chain connects TRBV6-1 to TRBJ2-4; 7 bases map to TRBD2. The CDR3 covers 14 residues. Germline CDR1 and CDR2: MNHNS and SASEGT. J lost 5 bases, V lost 6 bases, and 7 bases had no gene match.

As regards this clone: The same CDR3 is also encoded by other DNA sequences in this sample. The rearrangement links TRBV5-1 to TRBJ2-7; D not certain. The CDR3 runs to 11 residues. V shed 0 bases and J shed 5 bases, with 3 bases lying between them. Germline values: CDR1 SGHRS, CDR2 YFSETQ. CDR3 DNA sequence: TGCGCCAGCAGCTTGGCCGACGAGCAGTACTTC. The encoded protein is CASSLADEQYF.

This chain joins TRBV5-8 and TRBJ1-5; D gene ambiguous. CDR3 length: 17 residues. Germline CDR1 is SGHTS and CDR2 is YDEGEE. V was trimmed by 0 bases and J by 0 bases, leaving 13 bases between them. CDR3 loop: CASSLGQRAYSNQPQHF. The CDR3 bases are TGTGCCAGCAGCTTGGGGCAGAGGGCGTATAGCAATCAGCCCCAGCATTTT. Based on the CDR3 plus reference TRBV5-8 and TRBJ1-5, the full variable domain is EAGVTQSPTHLIKTRGQQATLRCSPISGHTSVYWYQQALGLGLQFLLWYDEGEERNRGNFPPRFSGRQFPNYSSELNVNALELEDSALYLCASSLGQRAYSNQPQHFGDGTRLSIL.

Only a few counts were recorded for this clone. The chain recombines TRBV30 with TRBJ1-5; 7 bases align to TRBD1. The CDR3 loop spans 13 amino acids. CDR1 is GTSNPN, CDR2 SVGIG, per germline (reference sequence). Trimming took 4 bases from V and 5 from J; bases not matched to a gene: 5. CDR3 loop: CAWKGATDQPQHF. For the CDR3, the DNA is TGTGCCTGGAAGGGGGCCACAGATCAGCCCCAGCATTTT.

The V and J genes are TRBV3-1 (or the pseudogene TRBV3-2) and TRBJ2-5; D possibly corresponds to TRBD1 (5 bases). V shed 4 bases and J shed 3 bases, with 12 bases lying between them. The CDR3 has 14 residues. Germline CDR1 and CDR2: LGHDT and YNNKEL (reference sequence). In DNA, the CDR3 is TGTGCCAGCAGCCGAAGTGGGGCAAAAGAGACCCAGTACTTC. It translates to CASSRSGAKETQYF.

This rearrangement joins TRBV18 to TRBJ1-1; D is possibly TRBD1 (6 bases). Germline V gene data show CDR1 as KGHSH and CDR2 as LQKENI. CDR3 length: 14 residues. Trimming took 4 bases from V and 0 from J, leaving 9 bases between them. CDR3 loop: CASSLGQMNTEAFF. For the CDR3, the DNA is TGTGCCAGCTCACTAGGACAGATGAACACTGAAGCTTTCTTT.

V and J are TRBV3-1 (or the pseudogene TRBV3-2) and TRBJ1-6, with TRBD1 matching 9 bases. Germline V gene sequence: CDR1 LGHDT, CDR2 YNNKEL (reference sequence). The CDR3 consists of 16 residues. V was clipped by 1 base and J by 10 bases; unmatched bases: 8. The chain's CDR3 is CASSQAGGTGNSPLHF. The CDR3 nucleotides are TGTGCCAGCAGCCAAGCGGGGGGGACAGGGAACTCACCCCTCCACTTT.

V is TRBV5-1 and J is TRBJ2-1, with unresolved D. V was clipped by 9 bases and J by 7 bases, with 11 bases between them. Germline V gene sequence: CDR1 SGHRS, CDR2 YFSETQ. This CDR3 spans 11 amino acids. The CDR3 DNA reads as TGCGCCATCCTTCTCGGGAATGAGCAGTTCTTC. Its translation: CAILLGNEQFF.

This chain connects TRBV7-8 to TRBJ2-5; 7 bases line up with TRBD1. CDR3 size: 14 residues. The ends lost 5 bases at V and 1 base at J; junction bases unmatched: 4. CDR1 is SGHVS and CDR2 is FQNEAQ in the germline V gene. CDR3 DNA: TGTGCCAGCAGCCGGGGACAGCGCCAAGAGACCCAGTACTTC. Amino acids: CASSRGQRQETQYF.

Concerning this clone: Relative to the germline gene, one junction end is altered; a read error may explain this. Different DNA sequences within this sample yield the same CDR3. The rearrangement links TRBV7-7 to TRBJ2-3; TRBD2 matches 13 bases. CDR1 SSHAT and CDR2 FNYEAQ come from the germline V gene (reference sequence). The CDR3 covers 15 residues. The CDR3 reads CASSQTSGRADTQYF. DNA for the CDR3: TGTGCTAGCAGCCAAACTAGCGGGAGGGCAGATACGCAGTATTTT. The full variable domain, in which reference TRBV7-7 and TRBJ2-3 provide the parts outside the CDR3, is GAGVSQSPRYKVTKRGQDVTLRCDPISSHATLYWYQQALGQGPEFLTYFNYEAQPDKSGLPSDRFSAERPEGSISTLTIQRTEQRDSAMYRCASSQTSGRADTQYFGPGTRLTVL.

This clone occurred a few times. V is TRBV11-2 and J is TRBJ2-5; D is ambiguous. The germline CDR1 and CDR2 sequences are SGHAT and FQNNGV. V was pared by 5 bases and J by 1 base, with 14 bases between. The CDR3 contains 15 residues. Here the CDR3 DNA reads TGTGCCAGCAGCCATGGAGTGACCCCCCAAGAGACCCAGTACTTC. It is translated as CASSHGVTPQETQYF. The full variable domain, its missing parts supplied by reference TRBV11-2 and TRBJ2-5, is EAGVAQSPRYKIIEKRQSVAFWCNPISGHATLYWYQQILGQGPKLLIQFQNNGVVDDSQLPKDRFSAERLKGVDSTLKIQPAKLEDSAVYLCASSHGVTPQETQYFGPGTRLLVL.